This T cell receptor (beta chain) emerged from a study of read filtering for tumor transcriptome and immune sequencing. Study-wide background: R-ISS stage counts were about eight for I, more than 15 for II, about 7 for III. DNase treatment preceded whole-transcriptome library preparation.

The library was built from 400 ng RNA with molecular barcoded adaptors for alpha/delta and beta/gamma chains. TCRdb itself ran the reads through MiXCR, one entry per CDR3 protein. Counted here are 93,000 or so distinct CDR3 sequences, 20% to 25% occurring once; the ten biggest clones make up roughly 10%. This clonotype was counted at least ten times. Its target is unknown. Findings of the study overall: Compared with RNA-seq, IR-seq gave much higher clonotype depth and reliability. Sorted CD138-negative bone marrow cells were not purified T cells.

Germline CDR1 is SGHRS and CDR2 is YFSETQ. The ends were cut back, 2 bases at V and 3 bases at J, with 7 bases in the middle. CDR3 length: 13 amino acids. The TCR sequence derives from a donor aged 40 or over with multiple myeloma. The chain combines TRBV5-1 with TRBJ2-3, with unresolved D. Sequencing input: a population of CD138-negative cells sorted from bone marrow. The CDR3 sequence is CASSFGETDTQYF. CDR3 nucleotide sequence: TGCGCCAGCAGCTTTGGGGAAACAGATACGCAGTATTTT.